This T cell receptor (beta chain) came from a study of cytomegalovirus exposure and HLA in healthy donors. About the research overall: Earlier results showed roughly 120 million unique TCR beta sequences derived from some 180 million T cells. Findings and caveats of the study: Overall, roughly 150 TCR beta chains were annotated as cytomegalovirus-associated. In a later analysis, donors in an Asian-associated ancestry cluster reportedly had fewer N-insertions in productive TCRs than the cohort mean.

The PCR contained 60 Vbeta and 13 Jbeta primers. Per the authors' pipeline: The count from a later analysis was some 83 million unique TCR beta chains, 9 million to 12 million of them shared. The method was immunoSEQ multiplex PCR; TCRdb's version includes in-frame clones alone and lacks a portion of them. V, J and clone size are those of that table, while D and trimming were read from the DNA. Here the sample spans 100,000 to 150,000 clones, 81% being singletons. With regard to this clone: Antigen specificity is unknown.

CDR1 and CDR2 from the germline V gene are SGDLS and YYNGEE. The junction had 9 bases not matched to a gene; V was cut back by 6 bases and J by 5 bases. The CDR3 contains 15 residues. The chain links TRBV9 to TRBJ2-5; the match to TRBD2 covers 11 bases. The clonotype was recovered from a woman aged 40 to 50 in good health and CMV-seropositive. Sequenced: PBMCs. CDR3: CASTQTSGMGETQYF. For the CDR3, the DNA is TGTGCCAGCACCCAGACTAGCGGGATGGGCGAGACCCAGTACTTC.